These T cell receptor beta chains were read from a single sample in a study of blood T cell repertoires in COVID-19. Clones were read by immunoSEQ multiplex PCR, and TCRdb kept only the in-frame ones, dropping some. The sample lists some 64,000 clones; under 80% were seen once. Material: PBMCs or T cells enriched from blood (not recorded which). These receptors originate from a woman aged 60-70 years who had been exposed to COVID-19. CDR3s include the opening cysteine and the closing phenylalanine or tryptophan. D genes are given only for firm matches. Clone sizes are given selectively: once, few, many, or a class where the clone is expanded.

clone_size	v_call	j_call	d_call	cdr3_aa	cdr3_nt
-	TRBV30	TRBJ1-6	TRBD1	CAWNSDRANSPLHF	TGTGCCTGGAACAGCGACAGGGCGAATTCACCCCTCCACTTT
-	TRBV18	TRBJ2-2	TRBD1	CASSPDGQGNTGELFF	TGTGCCAGCTCACCTGACGGACAGGGGAACACCGGGGAGCTGTTTTTT
-	TRBV29-1	TRBJ2-5	TRBD2	CSVGGGAAQYF	TGCAGCGTGGGGGGAGGGGCCGCCCAGTACTTC
-	TRBV9	TRBJ1-2	TRBD1	CASSVSSLQGPRGYTF	TGTGCCAGCAGCGTATCTTCTCTACAGGGGCCCCGAGGCTACACCTTC
-	TRBV6-2/TRBV6-3	TRBJ2-5	-	CASSYGETQYF	TGTGCCAGCAGTTATGGCGAGACCCAGTACTTC
-	TRBV19	TRBJ2-7	-	CASSPFLDAYEQYF	TGTGCCAGTAGTCCCTTCCTAGACGCCTACGAGCAGTACTTC
-	TRBV19	TRBJ2-2	-	CASSRGSNTGELFF	TGTGCCAGTAGTCGCGGATCTAACACCGGGGAGCTGTTTTTT
few	TRBV19	TRBJ1-5	TRBD1	CASSIERTGNQPQHF	TGTGCCAGTAGTATAGAGCGGACAGGGAACCAGCCCCAGCATTTT
-	TRBV29-1	TRBJ1-5	TRBD1	CSVGTGGQPQHF	TGCAGCGTAGGGACAGGCGGGCAGCCCCAGCATTTT
once	TRBV7-9	TRBJ1-5	-	CATGESNQPQHF	TGTGCCACAGGGGAATCCAATCAGCCCCAGCATTTT
-	TRBV30	TRBJ2-7	-	CAWSVWGHEQYF	TGTGCCTGGAGTGTTTGGGGGCACGAGCAGTACTTC
once	TRBV7-2	TRBJ1-6	TRBD1	CASSLSTGESYNSPLHF	TGTGCCAGCAGCTTATCGACAGGGGAGTCCTATAATTCACCCCTCCACTTT
once	TRBV6-5	TRBJ2-7	-	CASSSSYYEQYF	TGTGCCAGCAGTTCGTCCTACTACGAGCAGTACTTC
once	TRBV5-1	TRBJ2-7	-	CASSLSQGLEQYF	TGCGCCAGCAGCTTGTCACAGGGCTTGGAGCAGTACTTC
-	TRBV7-2	TRBJ1-2	-	CASSLGGGSSYGYTF	TGTGCCAGCAGCTTGGGGGGGGGCAGCTCCTATGGCTACACCTTC
-	TRBV6-6	TRBJ2-2	-	CASSFAPGTGELFF	TGTGCCAGCAGTTTCGCCCCGGGGACCGGGGAGCTGTTTTTT
-	TRBV28	TRBJ1-2	-	CASSSHYSYTF	TGTGCCAGCAGTTCGCACTATAGCTACACCTTC
-	TRBV6-4	TRBJ2-3	TRBD1	CASSDSDRGSTDTQYF	TGTGCCAGCAGTGACTCGGACAGGGGGAGCACAGATACGCAGTATTTT
-	TRBV5-1	TRBJ2-3	TRBD1	CASSFDRGQRLYF	TGCGCCAGCAGCTTCGACAGGGGACAACGACTGTATTTT
few	TRBV30	TRBJ1-2	-	CASNTGRLYGYTF	TGTGCCTCGAACACAGGGAGACTCTATGGCTACACCTTC
-	TRBV9	TRBJ2-1	TRBD2	CASSVAHQAGVSYNEQFF	TGTGCCAGCAGCGTAGCTCACCAGGCGGGGGTCTCCTACAATGAGCAGTTCTTC
-	TRBV30	TRBJ1-2	-	CAGDSNSQPLGYGYTF	TGTGCCGGAGACAGCAACTCCCAACCCTTAGGCTATGGCTACACCTTC
-	TRBV28	TRBJ1-1	-	CASSLRGTEAFF	TGTGCCAGCAGTCTAAGGGGCACTGAAGCTTTCTTT
-	TRBV9	TRBJ2-4	-	CASSPHRGGVAKNIQYF	TGTGCCAGCAGCCCCCACAGGGGAGGTGTAGCCAAAAACATTCAGTACTTC
-	TRBV5-1	TRBJ1-1	TRBD1	CASSLAGTGAAEAFF	TGCGCCAGCAGCTTAGCCGGGACAGGGGCCGCTGAAGCTTTCTTT
-	TRBV28	TRBJ2-7	-	CASSGIRGSSYEQYF	TGTGCCAGCAGTGGGATCAGGGGAAGCTCCTACGAGCAGTACTTC
many	TRBV27	TRBJ2-7	TRBD2	CASRLADSYEQYF	TGTGCCAGCAGACTAGCGGACTCCTACGAGCAGTACTTC
-	TRBV7-2	TRBJ1-1	TRBD1	CASSSTGARNTEAFF	TGTGCCAGCAGTTCCACAGGGGCTCGAAACACTGAAGCTTTCTTT
-	TRBV25-1	TRBJ1-6	-	CASKGMGIGSPLHF	TGTGCCAGCAAGGGGATGGGGATTGGTTCACCCCTCCACTTT
-	TRBV15	TRBJ1-1	-	CATSRDVRPSEAFF	TGTGCCACCAGCAGAGATGTGAGGCCGAGTGAAGCTTTCTTT
-	TRBV11-2	TRBJ2-1	TRBD2	CASSTGTSDYNEQFF	TGTGCCAGCAGCACCGGGACTAGCGATTACAATGAGCAGTTCTTC
-	TRBV27	TRBJ1-3	-	CASSLGGSGNTIYF	TGTGCCAGCAGTTTAGGAGGATCTGGAAACACCATATATTTT
-	TRBV18	TRBJ2-3	TRBD1	CASSPGTGIGDTQYF	TGTGCCAGCTCACCAGGGACAGGGATAGGAGATACGCAGTATTTT
-	TRBV19	TRBJ2-3	TRBD2	CASSIGGGDTQYF	TGTGCCAGTAGTATCGGCGGGGGGGATACGCAGTATTTT
-	TRBV19	TRBJ1-5	-	CASSSGFGNQPQHF	TGTGCCAGTAGTTCCGGGTTTGGCAATCAGCCCCAGCATTTT
-	TRBV28	TRBJ2-2	-	CASSLDQGYTGELFF	TGTGCCAGCAGTCTTGACCAGGGGTACACCGGGGAGCTGTTTTTT
-	TRBV5-1	TRBJ1-1	-	CASSPDSNTEAFF	TGCGCCAGCAGCCCGGACAGCAACACTGAAGCTTTCTTT
-	TRBV6-1	TRBJ2-1	TRBD2	CASSDLWTSGSNEQFF	TGTGCCAGCAGTGATCTCTGGACTAGCGGGAGTAATGAGCAGTTCTTC
few	TRBV7-2	TRBJ1-2	-	CASSFGRNYGYTF	TGTGCCAGCAGCTTTGGCCGTAACTATGGCTACACCTTC
-	TRBV4-3	TRBJ1-2	-	CASSQEGGYGYTF	TGCGCCAGCAGCCAAGAAGGAGGCTATGGCTACACCTTC
-	TRBV7-2	TRBJ1-5	TRBD1	CASSNRGGNQPQHF	TGTGCCAGCAGTAACAGGGGTGGCAATCAGCCCCAGCATTTT
few	TRBV30	TRBJ1-2	-	CAWNEGSRRNTF	TGTGCCTGGAACGAAGGCTCACGGAGGAACACCTTC
-	TRBV5-4	TRBJ2-1	TRBD2	CASSLLVSSGGDNEQFF	TGTGCCAGCAGCTTGTTGGTGTCTAGCGGGGGGGACAATGAGCAGTTCTTC
once	TRBV7-2	TRBJ1-2	-	CASSLVPAGGEGYTF	TGTGCCAGCAGCTTAGTCCCCGCCGGAGGGGAGGGCTACACCTTC
-	TRBV6-2/TRBV6-3	TRBJ2-1	TRBD1	CASSYSGTGPYNEQFF	TGTGCCAGCAGTTACTCGGGGACAGGGCCTTACAATGAGCAGTTCTTC
-	TRBV5-5	TRBJ2-7	-	CASSFGSGYEQYF	TGTGCCAGCAGTTTTGGATCGGGATACGAGCAGTACTTC
-	TRBV5-1	TRBJ1-3	-	CASSLAGGEENTIYF	TGCGCCAGCAGCTTGGCCGGCGGGGAGGAAAACACCATATATTTT
-	TRBV2	TRBJ1-2	TRBD1	CASGKDRDYGYTF	TGTGCCAGCGGGAAGGACAGGGACTATGGCTACACCTTC
once	TRBV7-2	TRBJ2-3	TRBD2	CASSSLSGSTDTQYF	TGTGCCAGCAGCTCACTTAGCGGGAGCACAGATACGCAGTATTTT
-	TRBV7-2	TRBJ2-1	TRBD2	CASSPGRGRNEQFF	TGTGCCAGCAGCCCCGGGAGGGGTCGGAATGAGCAGTTCTTC
many	TRBV2	TRBJ1-3	-	CASSAGESGNTIYF	TGTGCCAGCAGTGCCGGGGAGTCTGGAAACACCATATATTTT
few	TRBV6-6	TRBJ1-1	-	CASSYQMNTEAFF	TGTGCCAGCAGTTATCAGATGAACACTGAAGCTTTCTTT
-	TRBV10-3	TRBJ1-5	TRBD1	CAISDATGAHQPQHF	TGTGCCATCAGTGACGCGACAGGGGCCCATCAGCCCCAGCATTTT
-	TRBV3-1/TRBV3-2	TRBJ2-2	-	CASSQETEGLPIYGELFF	TGTGCCAGCAGCCAAGAGACGGAGGGACTCCCCATTTACGGGGAGCTGTTTTTT
-	TRBV7-9	TRBJ1-4	-	CASSPGLREKLFF	TGTGCCAGCAGCCCAGGGTTGCGGGAAAAACTGTTTTTT